Sequencing of this T cell receptor (beta chain) was carried out in a study of T-cell reconstitution after alpha-beta-depleted transplantation in children. General observations from the study: Fresh T-cell production supplied most of the T-cell counts and diversity seen one year after transplant. Some patients' high day-60 TCRbeta diversity was traced to surviving recipient T cells and thymic progenitors.

Unique molecular identifiers were incorporated when the TCRbeta library was constructed. TCRdb processed the PCR reads anew with MiXCR; each CDR3 protein has one entry. Of some 300,000 distinct CDR3 sequences in the sample, around 10% were seen once. This clonotype was seen ten or more times. The antigen is undetermined. The sample consisted of PBMCs, taken before TCRalphabeta/CD19-depleted stem cell transplant. This receptor was identified in a boy in the first two years of life with acute myeloid leukemia, due to receive a stem cell transplant.

The CDR3 DNA reads TGTGCCAGCAGTGGCGACGGTTACGAGCAGTACTTC. Its translation is CASSGDGYEQYF. The J gene is TRBJ2-7, the V gene TRBV12-3 or TRBV12-4; no firm D call. The V end lost 5 bases, the J end lost 4 bases, and 9 bases lay between the germline ends. This CDR3 comprises 12 residues.